This TCR beta chain comes out of a study of identifying expanded T cells in peripheral blood. General study results and limits: Technical replicates showed 0.9 to 1.5 changed clones; about 2 weeks about 16.4; four weeks 19.

TCRdb's table, derived via immunoSEQ multiplex PCR, lists solely in-frame clones and lacks some. The sample yields over 100,000 clones, approximately 88% seen once. Comments on this clone: Its antigen is still unknown.

CDR1 is SQVTM and CDR2 is ANQGSEA in the germline V gene. This CDR3 comprises 10 residues. With 5 bases removed from V and 14 bases from J, the gap between germline ends came to 14 bases. No infections or other immune events were documented during collection. The sequence came from a person between 18 and 75 years old in good health. Sequenced sample: blood. The V gene is TRBV29-1, the J gene TRBJ2-3; D might be TRBD2 (6 bases). CDR3 in DNA: TGCAGCGTTTTTCGGGGGAGCCCGTATTTT. It codes for CSVFRGSPYF.